This passage covers 16 T cell receptor beta chains from one sample sequenced in a study of T cell repertoires in cytomegalovirus infection. TCRdb re-called the reads with MiXCR, one entry per CDR3 protein. This table has some 940,000 distinct CDR3 sequences, under 40% appearing once. Antigens of these TCRs are unknown. Sequencing used cultured CD8+ T cells from PBMCs, obtained from culture after CMV antigen stimulation. The receptors derive from a human donor in good health (CMV status not recorded). Some clones in this sample may be carry-over from other donors' samples.

This clonotype showed up many times. This chain connects TRBV7-6 to TRBJ2-1, with D unresolved. V dropped 5 bases and J dropped 6 bases, with 17 bases sitting between them. The CDR3 length is 15 residues. Germline V lookup: CDR1 SGHVS, CDR2 FNYEAQ. The CDR3 bases are TGTGCCAGCAGCATTAACGGGCCCCTCGGCAATGAGCAGTTCTTC. Its protein product is CASSINGPLGNEQFF.

The chain joins TRBV7-4 to TRBJ2-2, with a tentative D call TRBD1 (7 bases). V gave up 7 bases and J gave up 4 bases, with 16 bases separating them. The CDR3 has 15 amino acids. The germline V gene has CDR1 SGHVT and CDR2 SQSDAQ. The CDR3 spells CASIQGGEVTGELFF. The CDR3 DNA reads TGTGCCAGCATCCAGGGGGGTGAGGTCACCGGGGAGCTGTTTTTT.

The V and J genes are TRBV10-3 and TRBJ2-7, with 8 bases aligning to TRBD2. With 8 bases clipped from V and 4 bases from J, the junction kept 7 bases outside the gene matches. In germline, CDR1 is ENHRY, CDR2 SYGVKD. The CDR3 totals 13 residues. This CDR3 reads CAIVTSEIYEQYF. The CDR3 DNA follows: TGTGCCATCGTGACTAGCGAAATATACGAGCAGTACTTC.

V gene TRBV24-1 combines with J gene TRBJ1-2; 9 positions match TRBD1. Germline V gene lookup returns CDR1 KGHDR and CDR2 SFDVKD. The CDR3 runs to 14 residues. V lost 5 bases, J lost 4 bases, and 4 bases stayed unmatched. The CDR3 DNA follows: TGTGCCACCAGTGCTCGGGACAGGGCCTATGGCTACACCTTC. This encodes CATSARDRAYGYTF.

Details on this clonotype: It may be a read error: a sequence one base away is much more abundant. This sequence joins TRBV7-9 and TRBJ1-6; D possibly corresponds to TRBD1 (6 bases). The CDR3 is 14 residues long. V shed 5 bases and J shed 7 bases, with 12 bases lying between them. CDR1 is SEHNR, CDR2 FQNEAQ, per germline (reference sequence). The CDR3 nucleotides read TGTGCCAGCAGCGAATGTCAGGGGAATTCACCCCTCCACTTT. Residues: CASSECQGNSPLHF.

The V call is TRBV9, the J call TRBJ2-5; a weak D match, TRBD2 (6 bases). This CDR3 region has 15 residues. Per the germline V gene, CDR1 is SGDLS and CDR2 is YYNGEE. V was trimmed by 4 bases and J by 7 bases, leaving 20 bases between them. As DNA, the CDR3 is TGTGCCAGCAGCCCTCAGGACGGGGGAAGAGGGACCCAGTACTTC. Its translation is CASSPQDGGRGTQYF.

The V call is TRBV4-3, the J call TRBJ1-5; D is unresolved. Deletions cut 0 bases from V and 0 bases from J, with 6 bases between. Germline V gives CDR1 LGHNA, CDR2 YSLEER. This CDR3 spans 15 amino acids. In DNA form, the CDR3 reads TGCGCCAGCAGCCAAGACCGAAATAGCAATCAGCCCCAGCATTTT. Encoded protein: CASSQDRNSNQPQHF.

V usage is TRBV6-1 and J usage is TRBJ1-1; D gene ambiguous. Germline loops: CDR1 MNHNS, CDR2 SASEGT. The ends were cut back, 10 bases at V and 1 base at J, with 16 bases in the middle. CDR3 size: 14 residues. CDR3 residues: CATRELSSNTEAFF. In DNA, the CDR3 is TGTGCCACAAGGGAGTTAAGTTCGAACACTGAAGCTTTCTTT.

This clonotype appeared many times. The rearrangement joins TRBV12-3 or TRBV12-4 to TRBJ2-5, with D possibly being TRBD2 (5 bases). The CDR3 is made up of 15 amino acids. The V gene lost 5 bases and the J gene lost 2 bases, with 15 bases spanning the gap. CDR3 coding DNA: TGTGCCAGCAGTCTCCGCCTCGGACTGCAAGAGACCCAGTACTTC. This translates into CASSLRLGLQETQYF.

V usage is TRBV6-5 and J usage is TRBJ1-1; no definite D call. Germline assignment: CDR1 MNHEY and CDR2 SVGAGI. With 5 bases removed from V and 0 bases from J, the gap between germline ends came to 16 bases. This CDR3 region has 16 residues. CDR3 in DNA: TGTGCCAGCAGTCACAAATCCTGGTCTTTGAACACTGAAGCTTTCTTT. This encodes CASSHKSWSLNTEAFF.

This clonotype has at least ten counts. This chain uses TRBV28 with TRBJ1-2; D remains unclear. The CDR3 contains 15 residues. V lost 3 bases to trimming and J lost 0 bases, with 11 bases between them. Germline assignment: CDR1 MDHEN and CDR2 SYDVKM. The CDR3 region is CASSFPKGANYGYTF. CDR3 DNA sequence: TGTGCCAGCAGTTTCCCTAAGGGAGCTAACTATGGCTACACCTTC.

To note about this clonotype: A much larger clone differs from this one at a single base, so this may be a read error. The gene calls are TRBV7-6 and TRBJ2-7, with 12 bases lining up with TRBD2. The CDR3 covers 15 residues. CDR1 is SGHVS and CDR2 is FNYEAQ in the germline V gene. CDR3 DNA sequence: TGTGCCAACAGCCCGGAGACTAGCGGGGGTTACGAGCAGTACTTC. It encodes CANSPETSGGYEQYF.

This clonotype showed up just a few times. The chain employs TRBV23-1 and TRBJ2-4, with a possible D match to TRBD1 (6 bases). TRBV23-1 qualifies as an ORF whose function is uncertain. Trimming left V 2 bases short and J 0 bases short, with 17 bases between. The CDR3 totals 18 residues. CDR3 in DNA: TGCGCCAGCAGTCAAGCGACAGGCTGGGCTTTAGCCAAAAACATTCAGTACTTC. This translates into CASSQATGWALAKNIQYF.

Only a few counts were recorded for this clonotype. The chain recombines TRBV15 with TRBJ1-1; maybe TRBD1 (5 bases). The CDR3 contains 11 residues. Between the trimmed V and J ends, which lost 7 bases and 8 bases, there was a span of 11 bases. Germline V gene data show CDR1 as LNHNV and CDR2 as YYDKDF (reference sequence). The CDR3 sequence: CATIGVQEAFF. The CDR3 coding sequence is TGTGCCACCATAGGGGTACAAGAAGCTTTCTTT.

This clonotype has ten or more counts. The rearrangement uses TRBV7-2 and TRBJ2-1, with 13 bases aligning to TRBD2. Per the germline V gene, CDR1 is SGHTA and CDR2 is FQGNSA. The CDR3 contains 16 residues. With 5 bases clipped from V and 6 bases from J, the junction kept 7 bases outside the gene matches. CDR3 protein: CASSLGLAGATNEQFF. The CDR3 region has the DNA TGTGCCAGCAGCCTCGGACTAGCGGGGGCCACCAATGAGCAGTTCTTC. Full variable domain (rest looked up from reference TRBV7-2 and TRBJ2-1): GAGVSQSPSNKVTEKGKDVELRCDPISGHTALYWYRQSLGQGLEFLIYFQGNSAPDKSGLPSDRFSAERTGGSVSTLTIQRTQQEDSAVYLCASSLGLAGATNEQFFGPGTRLTVL.

This clonotype was observed a few times. This chain uses TRBV14 with TRBJ2-5; D is undetermined. Germline CDR1 SGHDN, CDR2 FVKESK. The ends were cut back, 0 bases at V and 5 bases at J, with 10 bases in the middle. The CDR3 is 14 residues long. The CDR3, as DNA: TGTGCCAGCAGCCAAGAGTGGATAGTGGAGACCCAGTACTTC. As protein: CASSQEWIVETQYF.